The 10 T cell receptor beta chains given below trace back to one sample, sequenced in a study of cytomegalovirus exposure and HLA in healthy donors. Sequencing was performed with immunoSEQ multiplex PCR; in TCRdb, only in-frame clones are kept and a portion is missing. In the table there are around 150,000 clones, 86% of which are singletons. Sequenced material: PBMCs. The source is a woman under 30 in good health and CMV-seronegative.

V usage is TRBV18 and J usage is TRBJ1-1, with 8 bases matching TRBD1. Germline CDR1 is KGHSH and CDR2 is LQKENI. V was clipped by 3 bases and J by 1 base; unmatched bases: 1. The CDR3 extends over 14 amino acids. In DNA form, the CDR3 reads TGTGCCAGCTCACCCGACAGGGGGAACACTGAAGCTTTCTTT. This codes for CASSPDRGNTEAFF. Based on the CDR3 plus reference TRBV18 and TRBJ1-1, the full variable domain is NAGVMQNPRHLVRRRGQEARLRCSPMKGHSHVYWYRQLPEEGLKFMVYLQKENIIDESGMPKERFSAEFPKEGPSILRIQQVVRGDSAAYFCASSPDRGNTEAFFGQGTRLTVV.

The genes are TRBV7-2 and TRBJ2-5; TRBD2 agrees at 9 bases. The J segment lost 5 bases and the V segment lost 4 bases, leaving 8 bases of the junction unmatched. CDR1 is SGHTA and CDR2 is FQGNSA in the germline V gene. CDR3 length: 15 amino acids. CDR3 in DNA: TGTGCCAGCAGCTCAATGGTCAGCGGGAGGGAGACCCAGTACTTC. Protein sequence: CASSSMVSGRETQYF.

The chain is built from TRBV5-5 and TRBJ1-3; 8 bases are a match to TRBD1. This CDR3 spans 17 amino acids. The trim removed 3 bases at V and 4 bases at J, leaving 12 bases unmatched. Germline values: CDR1 SGHKS, CDR2 YYEKEE (reference sequence). CDR3 region: CASSWQTGGSSGNTIYF. Written as DNA, the CDR3 is TGTGCCAGCAGCTGGCAAACAGGGGGATCGTCGGGAAACACCATATATTTT.

This CDR3 is CASMDSYEQYF. CDR3 coding DNA: TGTGCCAGCATGGACAGCTACGAGCAGTACTTC. The chain uses TRBV27 and TRBJ2-7; perhaps TRBD1 as D (6 bases). The CDR3 sequence is 11 residues long. V was cut by 7 bases and J by 3 bases, with 7 bases left in between. Germline V gives CDR1 MNHEY, CDR2 SMNVEV (reference sequence).

The V and J genes are TRBV4-3 and TRBJ1-5; possibly TRBD1 for D (6 bases). V lost 0 bases to trimming and J lost 5 bases, with 14 bases between them. The CDR3 loop spans 16 amino acids. Germline values: CDR1 LGHNA, CDR2 YSLEER. The CDR3 DNA is TGCGCCAGCAGCCAAGATCGGGCAGGGGACCATCAGCCCCAGCATTTT. It codes for CASSQDRAGDHQPQHF.

The chain is built from TRBV4-2 and TRBJ2-3; 9 bases align to TRBD2. Looked up from germline, CDR1 is LGHNA and CDR2 is YNFKEQ. Trimming took 0 bases from V and 1 from J; bases not matched to a gene: 5. The CDR3 has 17 residues. CDR3 nucleotide sequence: TGTGCCAGCAGCCAAGATCCGGCTAGCGGGGGCACAGATACGCAGTATTTT. Amino acid sequence: CASSQDPASGGTDTQYF.

The rearrangement joins TRBV5-4 to TRBJ1-3; D gene ambiguous. Per germline, CDR1 SGHNT and CDR2 YYREEE (reference sequence). Trimming removed 2 bases from V and 7 bases from J, with 13 bases in between. The CDR3 is 14 residues long. This CDR3 is CASSLDILSNTIYF. The CDR3 bases are TGTGCCAGCAGCTTAGACATTCTCTCGAACACCATATATTTT.

The chain employs TRBV5-1 and TRBJ1-1, with D perhaps matching TRBD1 (5 bases). The germline gives CDR1 SGHRS, CDR2 YFSETQ. Trimming left V 2 bases short and J 4 bases short, with 12 bases between. The CDR3 runs 14 residues. The CDR3 coding sequence is TGCGCCAGCAGCTTCGCCAGGGAGGTCACTGAAGCTTTCTTT. Translated: CASSFAREVTEAFF.

The V call is TRBV6-5, the J call TRBJ1-2; D possibly corresponds to TRBD1 (6 bases). CDR1 MNHEY and CDR2 SVGAGI come from the germline V gene. The CDR3 covers 15 residues. V was clipped by 2 bases and J by 4 bases, with 14 bases between them. The CDR3 region is CASSYETGGLYGYTF. The CDR3 DNA reads TGTGCCAGCAGTTACGAGACAGGAGGACTCTATGGCTACACCTTC.

CDR3 in amino acids: CASSRAGRGRRGDTQYF. The CDR3 DNA is TGTGCCAGCAGTCGTGCAGGACGAGGCCGCCGGGGGGATACGCAGTATTTT. This rearrangement joins TRBV27 to TRBJ2-3; D might be TRBD2 (6 bases). CDR1 and CDR2 (germline): MNHEY, SMNVEV (reference sequence). The CDR3 length is 17 residues. V was clipped by 5 bases and J by 6 bases, with 24 bases between them.